The rows below give T cell receptor beta chains drawn from one sample of a study of STAT5B mutations in CD4+ large granular lymphocyte leukemia. Repertoires were generated with immunoSEQ multiplex PCR, while TCRdb's copy carries only in-frame clones and drops some. This table holds tens of thousands of clones, about 76% found once. Material for sequencing was CD4+ T cells from blood buffy coats. The receptors derive from a human donor in good health. Both conserved end residues are part of each CDR3. D genes are given only for firm matches. The size of a clone is reported for some rows only, either as once, few or many, or as a class for expanded clones.

-,TRBV6-6,-,TRBJ1-1,TGTGCCAGCAGCCTTTTCGGGGCGGGCACCGCTGAAGCTTTCTTT,CASSLFGAGTAEAFF
-,TRBV15,-,TRBJ2-2,TGTGCCACCAGCAGAGTGGCAGGGACCACCGGGGAGCTGTTTTTT,CATSRVAGTTGELFF
-,TRBV28,-,TRBJ1-6,TGTGCCAGCAGGCAAAGGGGACTCCTAAGCTCCTATAATTCACCCCTCCACTTT,CASRQRGLLSSYNSPLHF
-,TRBV5-5,TRBD2,TRBJ2-5,TGTGCCAGCAGCTTGGAACTAGCGGGGATCTACCAAGCCCGAGAGACCCAGTACTTC,CASSLELAGIYQARETQYF
few,TRBV13,TRBD1,TRBJ1-1,TGTGCCAGCAGCTCATCCCAGGGGGCTACTGAAGCTTTCTTT,CASSSSQGATEAFF
-,TRBV13,-,TRBJ2-1,TGTGCCAGCAGTCGTAGGCCCAATGAGCAGTTCTTC,CASSRRPNEQFF
-,TRBV15,TRBD1,TRBJ1-4,TGTGCCACCAGCAGAGATCCCCAGGGGGGTGAAAAACTGTTTTTT,CATSRDPQGGEKLFF
once,TRBV16,-,TRBJ2-7,TGTGCCAGCAGTTCAAACGCCCAGGCGTTCTGGGAGCAGTACTTC,CASSSNAQAFWEQYF
-,TRBV6-5,-,TRBJ1-5,TGTGCCAGCAGTTCTGAGCAGTCCGGCAATCAGCCCCAGCATTTT,CASSSEQSGNQPQHF
medium-sized,TRBV7-2,TRBD1,TRBJ1-5,TGTGCCAGCAGCTTAGGACAGGGGAGTCAGCCCCAGCATTTT,CASSLGQGSQPQHF
-,TRBV6-6,-,TRBJ1-6,TGTGCCAGCAAACACCAGCAGGATAATTCACCCCTCCACTTT,CASKHQQDNSPLHF
-,TRBV11-2,-,TRBJ2-7,TGTGCCAGCAGCTCCCCCCCAACGGACTACGGCCAGTACTTC,CASSSPPTDYGQYF
few,TRBV19,-,TRBJ1-6,TGTGCCAGTAGTATACCGGGTCTTAATAATTCACCCCTCCACTTT,CASSIPGLNNSPLHF
-,TRBV7-3,-,TRBJ2-5,TGTGCCAGCAGCTTAAGAGGAGGGTTGGAGACCCAGTACTTC,CASSLRGGLETQYF
-,TRBV9,-,TRBJ1-2,TGTGCCAGCAGCCTACAGGGTAACTATGGCTACACCTTC,CASSLQGNYGYTF
-,TRBV5-1,-,TRBJ2-5,TGCGCCAGCAGCCCCGGACAGTTCCAAGAGACCCAGTACTTC,CASSPGQFQETQYF
-,TRBV4-2,-,TRBJ1-6,TGTGCCAGCAGCCAAGTCCACCAGGGGAATTCACCCCTCCACTTT,CASSQVHQGNSPLHF
-,TRBV5-1,-,TRBJ1-3,TGCGCCAGCAGCCCGACGCAGGGAGGGTCTGGAAACACCATATATTTT,CASSPTQGGSGNTIYF
-,TRBV5-4,-,TRBJ2-5,TGTGCCAGCAGCCCCCCCGGGGTAGAGACCCAGTACTTC,CASSPPGVETQYF
-,TRBV7-9,TRBD2,TRBJ2-5,TGTGCCAGCAGCGGCGCTAGCGGGCCCCAAGAGACCCAGTACTTC,CASSGASGPQETQYF
-,TRBV18,-,TRBJ1-1,TGTGCCAGCTCACCGACAGGTGGGGACACTGAAGCTTTCTTT,CASSPTGGDTEAFF
-,TRBV19,-,TRBJ2-5,TGTGCCAGTAGTAGGGCAGGGGAGACCCAGTACTTC,CASSRAGETQYF
-,TRBV6-4,TRBD1,TRBJ2-1,TGTGCCAGCCCCGGGACAGCCTACAATGAGCAGTTCTTC,CASPGTAYNEQFF
-,TRBV25-1,-,TRBJ2-1,TGTGCCAGCAGTGCGCTTCTCCAGGACAATGAGCAGTTCTTC,CASSALLQDNEQFF
-,TRBV12-5,-,TRBJ1-2,TGTGCTGGTGCCGAAGACGGAGGGTATGGTCAAAGCTACACCTTC,CAGAEDGGYGQSYTF
once,TRBV7-9,TRBD1,TRBJ1-1,TGTGCCAGCAGCCAAGACCTGAACAGGGGGAGGAACACTGAAGCTTTCTTT,CASSQDLNRGRNTEAFF
-,TRBV19,-,TRBJ1-2,TGTGCCAGTAGAGCGCCTCGCGACAGCTTTAACTATGGCTACACCTTC,CASRAPRDSFNYGYTF
-,TRBV7-2,-,TRBJ1-3,TGTGCCAGCAGCTTAGCCTATTCGTCCGGCACCGGAAACACCATATATTTT,CASSLAYSSGTGNTIYF
-,TRBV7-9,TRBD2,TRBJ2-1,TGTGCCAGCAGCTCGGGAGCGGGAGTAGCGTTCTTC,CASSSGAGVAFF
-,TRBV4-1,-,TRBJ2-3,TGCGCCAGCAGCCAACCCGTTAGTGGCACAGATACGCAGTATTTT,CASSQPVSGTDTQYF
-,TRBV14,-,TRBJ1-1,TGTGCCAGCAGCCAAGAAGGATGGAGGTCGGGGGCAGGTACTGAAGCTTTCTTT,CASSQEGWRSGAGTEAFF